The following is a TCR beta chain sequence with its context. Germline V gene data show CDR1 as LNHDA and CDR2 as SQIVND (reference sequence). The germline V and J ends were trimmed by 6 bases and 4 bases, with 6 bases remaining between them. CDR3 size: 12 residues. The sample comes from a study of blood T cell repertoires in COVID-19. Study as a whole: In each case, the material was cDNA or gDNA derived from T cells, B-cell-depleted T cells, or PBMCs.

The authors' processing: Using reference gene primer amplification, nucleated cell counts were estimated. The protocol was immunoSEQ multiplex PCR, while the TCRdb copy is restricted to in-frame clones and leaves out a portion. The DNA gave D and trimming, while V, J and clone size come from that table. Counted here are 60,000 to 75,000 clones, about 88% occurring once; the ten biggest clones make up around 4.2%. Sequencing input: peripheral blood. The sequence came from a man between 65 and 85 years old with active COVID-19. This chain links TRBV19 with TRBJ1-4; D gene unclear. As DNA, the CDR3 is TGTGCCAGTAGGGAGGGTAATGAAAAACTGTTTTTT. It specifies CASREGNEKLFF.